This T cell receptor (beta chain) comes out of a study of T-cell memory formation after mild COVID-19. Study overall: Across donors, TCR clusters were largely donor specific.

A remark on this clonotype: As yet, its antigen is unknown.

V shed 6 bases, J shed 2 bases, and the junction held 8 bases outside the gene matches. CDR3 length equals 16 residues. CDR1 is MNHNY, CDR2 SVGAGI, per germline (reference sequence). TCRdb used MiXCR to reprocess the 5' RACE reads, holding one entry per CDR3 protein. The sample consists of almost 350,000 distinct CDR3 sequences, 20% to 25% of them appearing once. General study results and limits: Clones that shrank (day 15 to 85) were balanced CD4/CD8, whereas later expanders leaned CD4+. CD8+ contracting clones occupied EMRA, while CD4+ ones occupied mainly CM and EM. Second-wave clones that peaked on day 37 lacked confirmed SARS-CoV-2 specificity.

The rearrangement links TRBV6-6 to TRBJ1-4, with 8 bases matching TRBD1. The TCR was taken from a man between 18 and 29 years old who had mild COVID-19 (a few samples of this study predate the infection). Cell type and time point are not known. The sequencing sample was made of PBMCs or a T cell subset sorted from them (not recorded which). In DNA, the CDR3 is TGTGCCAGCAGAAGCGGACAGGGCCGTACTAATGAAAAACTGTTTTTT. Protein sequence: CASRSGQGRTNEKLFF.